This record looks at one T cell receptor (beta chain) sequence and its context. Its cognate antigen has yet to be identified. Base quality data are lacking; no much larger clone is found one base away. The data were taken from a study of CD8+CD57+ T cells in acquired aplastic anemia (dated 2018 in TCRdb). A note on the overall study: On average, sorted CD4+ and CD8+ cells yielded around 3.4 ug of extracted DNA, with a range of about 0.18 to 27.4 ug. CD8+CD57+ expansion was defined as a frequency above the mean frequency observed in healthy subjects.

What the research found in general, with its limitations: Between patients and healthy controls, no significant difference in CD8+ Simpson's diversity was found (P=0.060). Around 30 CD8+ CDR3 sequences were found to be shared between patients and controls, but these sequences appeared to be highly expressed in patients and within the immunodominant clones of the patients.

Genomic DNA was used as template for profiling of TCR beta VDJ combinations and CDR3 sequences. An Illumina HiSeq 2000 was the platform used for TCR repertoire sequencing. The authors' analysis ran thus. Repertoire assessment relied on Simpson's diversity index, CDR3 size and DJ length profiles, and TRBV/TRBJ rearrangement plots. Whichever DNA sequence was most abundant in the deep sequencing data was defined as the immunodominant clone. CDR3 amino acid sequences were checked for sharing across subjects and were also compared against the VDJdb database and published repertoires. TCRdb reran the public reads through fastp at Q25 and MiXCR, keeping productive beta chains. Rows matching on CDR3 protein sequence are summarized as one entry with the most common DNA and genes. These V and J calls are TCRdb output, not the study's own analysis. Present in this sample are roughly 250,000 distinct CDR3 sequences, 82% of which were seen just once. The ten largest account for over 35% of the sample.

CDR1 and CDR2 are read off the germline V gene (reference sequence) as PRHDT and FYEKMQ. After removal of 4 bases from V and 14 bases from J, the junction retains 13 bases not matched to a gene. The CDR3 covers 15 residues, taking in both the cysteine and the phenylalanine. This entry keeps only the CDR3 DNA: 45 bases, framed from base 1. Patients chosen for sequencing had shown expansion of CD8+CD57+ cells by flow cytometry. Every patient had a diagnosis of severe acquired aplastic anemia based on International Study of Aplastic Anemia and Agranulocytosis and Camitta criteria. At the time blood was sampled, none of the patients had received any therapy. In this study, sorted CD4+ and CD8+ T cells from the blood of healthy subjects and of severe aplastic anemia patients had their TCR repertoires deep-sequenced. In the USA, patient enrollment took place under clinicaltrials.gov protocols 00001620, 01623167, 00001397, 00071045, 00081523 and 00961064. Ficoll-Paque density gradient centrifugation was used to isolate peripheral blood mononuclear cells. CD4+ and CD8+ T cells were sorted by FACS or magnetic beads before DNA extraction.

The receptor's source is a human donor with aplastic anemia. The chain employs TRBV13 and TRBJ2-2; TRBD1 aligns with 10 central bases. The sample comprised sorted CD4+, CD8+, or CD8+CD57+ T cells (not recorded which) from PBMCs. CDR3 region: CASSSRDRGMGYLFF. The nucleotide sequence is TGTGCCAGCAGCTCACGGGACAGGGGCATGGGCTATCTGTTTTTT.